This TCR beta chain comes out of a study of blood T cell repertoires in COVID-19. Across the whole study: PBMCs, B-cell-depleted T cells, or T cells provided the cDNA or gDNA that made up the material.

Per germline, CDR1 LNHNV and CDR2 YYDKDF (reference sequence). The CDR3 consists of 15 residues. The V end was cut by 3 bases, the J end by 3 bases, with 14 bases between. The method was immunoSEQ multiplex PCR; TCRdb's version includes in-frame clones alone and lacks a portion of them. This table has tens of thousands of clones, more than 75% appearing once. This TCR derives from a man between 60 and 75 years old with acute or convalescent COVID-19. J is TRBJ1-1 and V is TRBV15; D not resolved. The source material was peripheral blood. This CDR3 reads CATSSWTPGYTEAFF. As DNA, the CDR3 is TGTGCCACCAGCAGCTGGACTCCTGGGTACACTGAAGCTTTCTTT.